This T cell receptor beta chain was observed in a study of OX40 agonist ivuxolimab in advanced cancers. Study at large: Patients treated during dose escalation were battling hepatocellular carcinoma, melanoma, renal cell or head and neck cancer.

The CDR3 sequence is 15 residues long. Germline V gene data show CDR1 as SGDLS and CDR2 as YYNGEE. The J segment lost 0 bases and the V segment lost 5 bases, leaving 5 bases of the junction unmatched. Sequenced by immunoSEQ multiplex PCR; TCRdb stores in-frame clones only, minus some. The sample lists tens of thousands of clones; 83% were seen once. Study-level results: At doses 0.1 to 3.0 mg/kg, CD4+ and CD8+ clones expanded.

This clone came up a few times. The antigen is not known. The chain recombines TRBV9 with TRBJ2-1; TRBD2 agrees at 7 bases. The clonotype comes from an adult with an advanced solid tumor such as melanoma, head and neck, liver or kidney cancer. Sequenced material: CD4+ or CD8+ T cells sorted from blood, taken in a trial of the OX40 agonist ivuxolimab. The CDR3 reads CASSLRGSSYNEQFF. The CDR3 nucleotides read TGTGCCAGCAGTCTGCGGGGGAGCTCCTACAATGAGCAGTTCTTC.